Sequencing of this T cell receptor beta chain was carried out in a study of identifying expanded T cells in peripheral blood (dated by TCRdb to the late 2010s). Describing the broader study: Technical replicates were generated by sequencing separate aliquots of the same genomic DNA pool, with four replicates compared pairwise.

During the collection period, no infections or other immune events were recorded for the healthy donors. Time-dependent variance in a beta-binomial model of T-cell clone differential abundance was calibrated using healthy-donor blood repertoires as a training cohort. There were around ten healthy donors in the training cohort, of whom 3 were female and 7 were male. The donors were between roughly 29 and 70 years old, with an average age of roughly 40 years. Whole blood was collected from each healthy donor at three time points spaced 2 to 3 weeks apart and obtained from a commercial supplier. For immunosequencing, genomic DNA was extracted from unsorted whole blood. Measured from the cysteine to the phenylalanine, the CDR3 is 16 residues long. Only CDR3 DNA is held: 48 bases, read in frame from base 1. For CDR1 and CDR2, the germline V gene (reference sequence) lists SEHNR and FQNEAQ. V is cut back by 5 bases and J by 2 bases, with 10 bases in the junction unmatched.

This clone was observed a handful of times. Its specific antigen is unknown. No quality values exist for individual bases; no much larger clone is one base distant. Overall results and qualifications from the work: In all healthy donors, the variance in clone template counts between samples taken approximately 15 days apart rose significantly as total template count increased. The authors expected that over much longer intervals, such as months to years, biological variance in healthy repertoires might increase even further. Across all healthy-donor time intervals, the beta-binomial model significantly cut both the number of clones called differentially abundant and the false-positive rate. About 1.3 differentially abundant clones were flagged by the binomial model between technical replicates, whereas about 15 and 18 were flagged over two weeks and four weeks, respectively.

TCRbeta CDR3 regions were profiled with the immunoSEQ Assay using bias-controlled multiplex PCR amplification of genomic DNA. In the authors' own workflow: To quantify the absolute abundance of each unique TCRbeta CDR3 region, the sequences were collapsed and filtered. Differential abundance was assessed using a binomial (Fisher-equivalent) model and a beta-binomial model in which time-dependent variance fitted from healthy donors was added. Clones with fewer than 5 combined templates were removed, and a clone was called differentially abundant if the clone's Benjamini-Hochberg FDR was below 0.01. Using the form v = (b*log(k)+a)^2, the beta-binomial variance was modeled as a function of the total template count across the two samples. This immuneACCESS table, as held by TCRdb, lists in-frame sequences with V and J called but not all clones. Of the missing ones, under half trace to an unresolved V gene in checked studies; the others have no known cause. V, J and clone size reflect that table, while D and trimming were determined from the DNA. Counted in this sample were under 150,000 clones; 75% to 90% of them appeared once. The biggest ten clones account for approximately 8.9% of the sample.

The receptor was derived from a person between 18 and 75 years old in good health. Sample: blood. Recombination joined TRBV7-9 with TRBJ1-1; the central 8 bases match TRBD1. The CDR3 protein: CASSAKGQGANTEAFF. The DNA sequence follows: TGTGCCAGCAGCGCCAAGGGCCAGGGGGCAAACACTGAAGCTTTCTTT.